The clone carrying this TCR beta chain appeared once. The CDR3 consists of 17 residues. Germline CDR1 is MNHEY and CDR2 is SVGEGT. The germline V and J ends were trimmed by 5 bases and 3 bases, with 21 bases remaining between them. Enrolled through a virtual design, the participants were between roughly 18 and 90 years of age and came from about two dozen US areas. Participants reported their clinical history, and cohort assignment relied on those reports. In the original processing: Reference gene primers were amplified, and this amplification served to estimate nucleated cell counts. This table comes from immunoSEQ multiplex PCR, and its TCRdb copy is limited to in-frame clones, with some not included. The DNA was the basis for D and trimming; V, J and clone size are from that table. Of about 200,000 clones listed, more than 70% are singletons. These data are taken from a study of blood T cell repertoires in COVID-19. Study-level background: COVID-19 samples, acute and convalescent, were from the United States, Italy and Spain.

The receptor was isolated from a woman aged 40 to 50 with acute COVID-19. The specimen was PBMCs or T cells enriched from blood (not recorded which). The chain recombines TRBV6-2 or TRBV6-3 with TRBJ2-3; no reliable D call. CDR3 coding DNA: TGTGCCAGCAGTAAGTTGATGGTAGCTGGCTTGACAGATACGCAGTATTTT. Its translation: CASSKLMVAGLTDTQYF.